Listed below are T cell receptor beta chains from one sample, sequenced in a study of Graves' ophthalmopathy and Graves' hyperthyroidism. TCRdb re-analysed the multiplex PCR reads in MiXCR, keeping a single row per CDR3 protein. Found here are 650,000 to 800,000 distinct CDR3 sequences, about 41% of them singletons; the top ten hold over 2.5%. The sample comprised peripheral blood. These receptor sequences come from an adult man with Graves' ophthalmopathy. CDR3s include the opening cysteine and the closing phenylalanine or tryptophan. Each record gives: J gene, D gene, V gene, clone size, CDR3 DNA, CDR3 protein. The D gene is left open where the match is weak. Size tells how often a clone was seen (once, few, many) or the class of an expanded clone, and some rows leave it out.

>TRBJ1-5|-|TRBV25-1|-
TGTGCCAGCAGCCCGCAGGGGAACAATCAGCCCCAGCATTTT
CASSPQGNNQPQHF
>TRBJ1-1|-|TRBV7-9|once
TGTGCCAACAGCTTAGATGCCGGGGCACAGAACACTGAAGCTTTCTTT
CANSLDAGAQNTEAFF
>TRBJ1-1|TRBD1|TRBV2|few
TGTGCCAGCAGGGAGACAGGGCGGACTGAAGCTTTCTTT
CASRETGRTEAFF
>TRBJ2-7|TRBD2|TRBV7-8|many
TGTGCCAGCAGCCCAGAAGGCGGGAGGGCCGTCGAGCAGTACTTC
CASSPEGGRAVEQYF
>TRBJ1-2|-|TRBV6-5|-
TGTGCCAGCAGTTACTCGGGGCAGGATGGCTACACCTTC
CASSYSGQDGYTF
>TRBJ2-5|-|TRBV7-9|-
TGTGCCAGCAGCAAAGAGGACCAGTACTTC
CASSKEDQYF
>TRBJ2-5|-|TRBV12-3/TRBV12-4|-
TGTGCCAGCACGGAAAATGGGAGGCAAGAGACCCAGTACTTC
CASTENGRQETQYF
>TRBJ2-7|-|TRBV20-1|-
TGCAGTGCTAGAGGGGAGTTAAGCAGCGGCCACGAGCAGTACTTC
CSARGELSSGHEQYF
>TRBJ2-7|TRBD2|TRBV7-2|many
TGTGCCAGCAGCTCGACTAGCTCCAGCCACTACGAGCAGTACTTC
CASSSTSSSHYEQYF
>TRBJ2-7|-|TRBV7-2|many
TGTGCCAGCAGCTTAGTTTTGGGGGACGAGCAGTACTTC
CASSLVLGDEQYF
>TRBJ2-5|-|TRBV20-1|few
TGCAGTGCTAGAGTAGGTTATCAGGGGCCCGGGCCCCAGTACTTC
CSARVGYQGPGPQYF
>TRBJ2-7|TRBD1|TRBV7-8|many
TGTGCCAGCAGCCCGGGACAGCCATACGAGCAGTACTTC
CASSPGQPYEQYF
>TRBJ1-6|-|TRBV25-1|-
TGTGCCAGCAGTCTAACAGAGCCGAATTCACCCCTCCACTTT
CASSLTEPNSPLHF
>TRBJ2-7|-|TRBV4-1|-
TGCGCCAGCAGCCCTCTGGCGTTAGGTCGGATCTCCTACGAGCAGTACTTC
CASSPLALGRISYEQYF
>TRBJ2-2|-|TRBV7-6|many
TGTGCCAGCAGCTTATGGAACACCGGGGAGCTGTTTTTT
CASSLWNTGELFF
>TRBJ2-7|-|TRBV6-6|many
TGTGCCAGCAGTGAAGAGGGACCGCCCGGTGGCGAGCAGTACTTC
CASSEEGPPGGEQYF
>TRBJ1-4|-|TRBV29-1|-
TGCAGCGTTGCTGGGCAGGATGAAAAACTGTTTTTT
CSVAGQDEKLFF
>TRBJ2-7|-|TRBV7-8|-
TGTGCCAGCAGCTTACCCAGCGGGTTAAGCTCCTACGAGCAGTACTTC
CASSLPSGLSSYEQYF
>TRBJ2-5|-|TRBV29-1|-
TGCAGCGTTGAGAAGCCGGATGGCCCCCAAGAGACCCAGTACTTC
CSVEKPDGPQETQYF
>TRBJ2-7|-|TRBV10-3|-
TGTGCCAGCAGTTTAAGTGGGGGCCCCGGGGACTACGAGCAGTACTTC
CASSLSGGPGDYEQYF
>TRBJ2-7|-|TRBV20-1|many
TGCAGTGCTGAGCGGAGCTCCTACGAGCAGTACTTC
CSAERSSYEQYF
>TRBJ1-1|-|TRBV2|many
TGTGCCATCCCTATGGGGGACACTGAAGCTTTCTTT
CAIPMGDTEAFF
>TRBJ1-2|TRBD1|TRBV3-1|many
TGTGCCAGCAGGCCAACCGGGACAGGGGTTTATGGCTACACCTTC
CASRPTGTGVYGYTF
>TRBJ1-4|TRBD1|TRBV10-3|few
TGTGCCAGCAGTAAACGACAGGGGGATCTAACAACTAATGAAAAACTGTTTTTT
CASSKRQGDLTTNEKLFF
>TRBJ1-4|TRBD1|TRBV19|many
TGTGCCAGTCGGACAGGGTTTGCAACTAATGAAAAACTGTTTTTT
CASRTGFATNEKLFF
>TRBJ2-2|-|TRBV25-1|many
TGTGCCAGCAGTGAAGTCGCGGGGAACACCGGGGAGCTGTTTTTT
CASSEVAGNTGELFF
>TRBJ1-3|TRBD1|TRBV25-1|-
TGTGCCAGCAGTGACGGCCAGGGGGACACCATATATTTT
CASSDGQGDTIYF
>TRBJ1-1|TRBD1|TRBV9|few
TGTGCCAGCAGCGAGACAGGGTCCGGCACTGAAGCTTTCTTT
CASSETGSGTEAFF
>TRBJ2-7|TRBD1|TRBV7-9|many
TGTGCCAGCAGCCGGGACAGGGTTGCCGAGCAGTACTTC
CASSRDRVAEQYF
>TRBJ2-5|TRBD1|TRBV14|once
TGTGCCAGCAGCACCCGGGACAGGGGCCTGAAGGGTGAGACCCAGTACTTC
CASSTRDRGLKGETQYF
>TRBJ2-5|TRBD2|TRBV24-1|-
TGTGCTAGGCGGGGGAGTCGAGAGACCCAGTACTTC
CARRGSRETQYF
>TRBJ2-7|-|TRBV9|few
TGTGCCAGCAGCGTAGGGGCCCTAAACAACTACGAGCAGTACTTC
CASSVGALNNYEQYF
>TRBJ2-2|-|TRBV7-9|-
TGTGCCAGCAGCACCCTTACAGGCCTGAACACCGGGGAGCTGTTTTTT
CASSTLTGLNTGELFF
>TRBJ1-1|-|TRBV6-6|few
TGTGCCAGCAGCCGTAGGTCTGGTAGTGAAGCTTTCTTT
CASSRRSGSEAFF
>TRBJ1-4|-|TRBV15|-
TGTGCCACCAGCAGAGACATCCATCGGGCTAATGAAAAACTGTTTTTT
CATSRDIHRANEKLFF
>TRBJ2-7|TRBD1|TRBV7-8|many
TGTGCCAGCAGCCCAACCGGGACAGGGGTTCACGAGCAGTACTTC
CASSPTGTGVHEQYF
>TRBJ2-2|TRBD1|TRBV2|many
TGTGCCAGCAGTGAAAGTGGACAGGGGGATGACACCGGGGAGCTGTTTTTT
CASSESGQGDDTGELFF
>TRBJ2-7|-|TRBV10-3|-
TGTGCCAGCAGTTACTCGACTCCCGGCCTCGGCGAGCAGTACTTC
CASSYSTPGLGEQYF
>TRBJ2-3|-|TRBV24-1|many
TGTGCCACCAGTTCTAAGAATACAGATACGCAGTATTTT
CATSSKNTDTQYF
>TRBJ1-1|-|TRBV7-2|many
TGTGCCAGCAGCCCAACCGCCCTGACACGGACCAACACTGAAGCTTTCTTT
CASSPTALTRTNTEAFF
>TRBJ1-2|TRBD1|TRBV9|few
TGTGCCAGCAGCCAAGATCAGGGGGCATTCTATGGCTACACCTTC
CASSQDQGAFYGYTF
>TRBJ1-6|-|TRBV14|many
TGTGCCAGCAGCCAATATCGCGTACAGGGCGGTTCACCCCTCCACTTT
CASSQYRVQGGSPLHF
>TRBJ1-4|-|TRBV7-9|many
TGTGCCAGCAGCCCTACTTTCGCCCCTAATGAAAAACTGTTTTTT
CASSPTFAPNEKLFF
>TRBJ1-5|-|TRBV10-3|-
TGTGCCATCAGTGCGCGGGGACAAGGGGCAAATCAGCCCCAGCATTTT
CAISARGQGANQPQHF
>TRBJ1-4|-|TRBV11-2|many
TGTGCCAGCATCCCATCAAACCCCGGGTTAACTAATGAAAAACTGTTTTTT
CASIPSNPGLTNEKLFF
>TRBJ1-5|-|TRBV19|many
TGTGCCAGCTCCGGGACTTACTCTATGGGAAGCAATCAGCCCCAGCATTTT
CASSGTYSMGSNQPQHF
>TRBJ1-3|-|TRBV2|-
TGTGCCAGCAGTGTTCAGAGCTCTGGAAACACCATATATTTT
CASSVQSSGNTIYF
>TRBJ2-7|-|TRBV7-8|many
TGTGCCAGCAGCCCAATCTCCGGGCTCCCCTACGAGCAGTACTTC
CASSPISGLPYEQYF
>TRBJ1-5|-|TRBV9|many
TGTGCCAGCAGCCAAGATATGGGGCAACAGCCCCAGCATTTT
CASSQDMGQQPQHF
>TRBJ1-4|-|TRBV19|few
TGTGCCAGTAACTCTCCAGCCCGGGGGTCGGGTGAAAAACTGTTTTTT
CASNSPARGSGEKLFF
>TRBJ2-7|-|TRBV24-1|once
TGTGCCACCAACAATGAGCAGTACTTC
CATNNEQYF
>TRBJ2-6|-|TRBV5-1|few
TGTGCCTGGAGGCGGGGCAGGACCCGATCTGGGGCCAACGTCCTGACTTTC
CAWRRGRTRSGANVLTF
>TRBJ2-7|-|TRBV25-1|few
TGTGCCAGCAGCCAGCTCAATCAGGGCGACGAGCAGTACTTC
CASSQLNQGDEQYF
>TRBJ2-5|-|TRBV19|many
TGTGCCAGTAGTACCCCGGTGGTACCGGAGACCCAGTACTTC
CASSTPVVPETQYF
>TRBJ2-7|-|TRBV6-1|few
TGTGCCAGCAGTGAAGCAGCAGGGGTGAGGTGGGAGCAGTACTTC
CASSEAAGVRWEQYF
>TRBJ2-6|-|TRBV24-1|-
TGTGCCCCCAGTGCCGTGATTGGAGCTGGGGCCAACGTCCTGGCTTTC
CAPSAVIGAGANVLAF
>TRBJ2-7|-|TRBV10-3|-
TGTGCCAGCGGTCACCCGGGGACCTACGAACAGTACTTC
CASGHPGTYEQYF
>TRBJ2-7|TRBD1|TRBV6-6|few
TGTGCCAGCAGTTACGATCAACAGGGGGCGGGCTCCTACGAGCAGTACTTC
CASSYDQQGAGSYEQYF